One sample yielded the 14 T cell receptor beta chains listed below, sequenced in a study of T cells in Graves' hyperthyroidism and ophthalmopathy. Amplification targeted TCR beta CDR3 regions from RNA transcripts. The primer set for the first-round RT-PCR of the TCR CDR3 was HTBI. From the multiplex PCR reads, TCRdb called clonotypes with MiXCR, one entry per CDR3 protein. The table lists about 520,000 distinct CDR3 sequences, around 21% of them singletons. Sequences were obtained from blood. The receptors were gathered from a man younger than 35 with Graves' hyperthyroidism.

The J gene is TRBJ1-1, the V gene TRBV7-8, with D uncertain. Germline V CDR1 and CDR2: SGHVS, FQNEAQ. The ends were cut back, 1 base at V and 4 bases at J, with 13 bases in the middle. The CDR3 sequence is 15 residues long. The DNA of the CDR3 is TGTGCCAGCAGCTTAGTAAGAGGGTTGGGCACTGAAGCTTTCTTT. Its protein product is CASSLVRGLGTEAFF.

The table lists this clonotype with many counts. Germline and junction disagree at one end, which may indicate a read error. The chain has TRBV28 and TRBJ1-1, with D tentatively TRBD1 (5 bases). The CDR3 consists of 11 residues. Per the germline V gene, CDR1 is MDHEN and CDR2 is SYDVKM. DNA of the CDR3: TGTGCCAGCAGTTTATTTGGACAACAAGCTTTT. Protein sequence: CASSLFGQQAF.

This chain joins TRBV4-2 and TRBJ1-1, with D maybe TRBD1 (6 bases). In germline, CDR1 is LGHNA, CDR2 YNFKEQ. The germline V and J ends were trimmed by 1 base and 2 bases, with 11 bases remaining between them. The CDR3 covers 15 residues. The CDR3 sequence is CASSQVIQGNTEAFF. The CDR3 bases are TGTGCCAGCAGCCAAGTAATACAGGGTAACACTGAAGCTTTCTTT.

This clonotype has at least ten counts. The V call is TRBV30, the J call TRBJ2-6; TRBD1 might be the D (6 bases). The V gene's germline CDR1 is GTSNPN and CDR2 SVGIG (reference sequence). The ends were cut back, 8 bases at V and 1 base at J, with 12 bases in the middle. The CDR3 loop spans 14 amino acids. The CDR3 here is CAGMDSSGANVLTF. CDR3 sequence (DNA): TGTGCCGGTATGGACAGTTCTGGGGCCAACGTCCTGACTTTC.

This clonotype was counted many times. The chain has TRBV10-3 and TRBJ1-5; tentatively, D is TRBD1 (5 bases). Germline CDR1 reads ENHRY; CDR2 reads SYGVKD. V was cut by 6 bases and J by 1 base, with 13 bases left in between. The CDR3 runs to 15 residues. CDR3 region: CAIRFEWGSNQPQHF. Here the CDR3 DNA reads TGTGCCATCAGATTTGAATGGGGGAGCAATCAGCCCCAGCATTTT.

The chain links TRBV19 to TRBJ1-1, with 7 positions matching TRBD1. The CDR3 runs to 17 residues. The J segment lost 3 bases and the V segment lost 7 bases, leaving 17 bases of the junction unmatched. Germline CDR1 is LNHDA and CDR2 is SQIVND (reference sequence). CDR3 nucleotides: TGTGCCAGTAAAACAAGAGGGGGCTGGTTGTTGGACACTGAAGCTTTCTTT. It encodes CASKTRGGWLLDTEAFF.

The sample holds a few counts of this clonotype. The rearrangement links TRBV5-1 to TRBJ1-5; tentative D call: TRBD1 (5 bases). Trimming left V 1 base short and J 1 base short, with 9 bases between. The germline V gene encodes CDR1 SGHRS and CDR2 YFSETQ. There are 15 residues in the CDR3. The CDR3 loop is CASSLNGGSNQPQHF. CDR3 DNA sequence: TGCGCCAGCAGCTTGAACGGGGGAAGCAATCAGCCCCAGCATTTT.

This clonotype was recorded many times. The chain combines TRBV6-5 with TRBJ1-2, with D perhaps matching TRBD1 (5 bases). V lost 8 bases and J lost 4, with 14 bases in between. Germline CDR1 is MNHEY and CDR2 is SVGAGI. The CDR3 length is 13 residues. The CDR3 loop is CASVPGPLYGYTF. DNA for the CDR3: TGTGCCAGCGTCCCAGGGCCTCTCTATGGCTACACCTTC.

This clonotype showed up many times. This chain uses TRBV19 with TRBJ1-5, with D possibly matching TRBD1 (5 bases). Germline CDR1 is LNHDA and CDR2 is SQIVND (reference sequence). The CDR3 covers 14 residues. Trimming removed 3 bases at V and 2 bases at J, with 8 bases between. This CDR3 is CASSMRDGNQPQHF. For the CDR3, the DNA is TGTGCCAGTAGTATGCGGGACGGCAATCAGCCCCAGCATTTT.

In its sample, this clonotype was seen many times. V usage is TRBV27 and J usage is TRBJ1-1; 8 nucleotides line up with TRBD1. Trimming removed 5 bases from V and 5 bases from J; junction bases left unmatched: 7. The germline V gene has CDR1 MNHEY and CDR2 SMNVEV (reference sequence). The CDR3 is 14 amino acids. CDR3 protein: CASSLYRGGTEAFF. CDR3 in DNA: TGTGCCAGCAGTCTCTACAGGGGGGGGACTGAAGCTTTCTTT.

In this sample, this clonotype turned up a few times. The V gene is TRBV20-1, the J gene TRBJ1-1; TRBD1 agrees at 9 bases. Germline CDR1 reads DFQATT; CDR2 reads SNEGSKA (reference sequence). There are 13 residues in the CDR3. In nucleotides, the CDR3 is TGCAGGCCCGAGACAGGGGGTGAAACTGAAGCTTTCTTT. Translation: CRPETGGETEAFF.

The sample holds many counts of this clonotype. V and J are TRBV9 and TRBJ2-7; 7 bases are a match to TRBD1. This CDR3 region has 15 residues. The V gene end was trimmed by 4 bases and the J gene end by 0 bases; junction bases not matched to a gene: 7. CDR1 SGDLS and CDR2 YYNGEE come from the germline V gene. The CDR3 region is CASSHGQAFSYEQYF. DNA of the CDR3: TGTGCCAGCAGCCACGGACAGGCCTTCTCCTACGAGCAGTACTTC.

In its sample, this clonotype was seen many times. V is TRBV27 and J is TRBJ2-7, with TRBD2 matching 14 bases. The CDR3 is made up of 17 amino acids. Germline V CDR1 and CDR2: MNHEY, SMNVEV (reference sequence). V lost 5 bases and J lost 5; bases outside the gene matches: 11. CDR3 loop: CASSPVPGLAGDHEQYF. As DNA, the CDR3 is TGTGCCAGCAGTCCTGTCCCGGGACTAGCGGGGGACCACGAGCAGTACTTC.

The DNA of the CDR3 is TGCGCCAGCAGCCCCACAGGGTACGACGAGCAGTACTTC. Its protein is CASSPTGYDEQYF. The chain is built from TRBV5-1 and TRBJ2-7; TRBD1 is a possible D gene (6 bases). The CDR3 has 13 residues. Trimming shortened V by 4 bases and J by 5 bases, and 13 bases separated the two germline ends. CDR1 and CDR2 from the germline V gene are SGHRS and YFSETQ. Filled out from reference TRBV5-1 and TRBJ2-7, the complete variable domain reads KAGVTQTPRYLIKTRGQQVTLSCSPISGHRSVSWYQQTPGQGLQFLFEYFSETQRNKGNFPGRFSGRQFSNSRSEMNVSTLELGDSALYLCASSPTGYDEQYFGPGTRLTVT.